The 27 T cell receptor beta chains below all came from one sample that was sequenced in a study of blood T cell repertoires in COVID-19. Profiling relied on immunoSEQ multiplex PCR, and the TCRdb table lists in-frame clones only, not all of them. The repertoire holds fewer than 200,000 clones, with approximately 88% as singletons. The sequencing sample was made of peripheral blood. The receptor set was obtained from a woman in her 50s with acute or convalescent COVID-19.

This chain uses TRBV6-5 with TRBJ1-1; D remains ambiguous. V was cut by 2 bases and J by 1 base, with 5 bases left in between. Germline CDR1 reads MNHEY; CDR2 reads SVGAGI. The CDR3 length is 13 residues. The CDR3 nucleotides are TGTGCCAGCAGTTACACACGGAACACTGAAGCTTTCTTT. It translates to CASSYTRNTEAFF.

V is TRBV4-1 and J is TRBJ1-2, with D perhaps TRBD1 (6 bases). Germline values: CDR1 MGHRA, CDR2 YSYEKL. The CDR3 is 14 amino acids. Trimming removed 1 base at V and 8 bases at J, with 14 bases between. The CDR3 is CASSQAEGGRGYTF. CDR3 in DNA: TGCGCCAGCAGCCAAGCTGAAGGGGGTCGGGGCTACACCTTC.

The chain employs TRBV4-2 and TRBJ2-7; D not resolved. This CDR3 spans 14 amino acids. V was cut by 1 base and J by 4 bases, with 11 bases left in between. Germline V gene sequence: CDR1 LGHNA, CDR2 YNFKEQ. The CDR3 region is CASSQGKPQYEQYF. CDR3 coding DNA: TGTGCCAGCAGCCAAGGTAAGCCACAGTACGAGCAGTACTTC.

CDR3 amino acids: CASSQRVVGQGFLTEAFF. The CDR3 nucleotides are TGTGCCAGCAGCCAGCGGGTGGTTGGACAGGGGTTCCTGACTGAAGCTTTCTTT. V is TRBV3-1 (or the pseudogene TRBV3-2) and J is TRBJ1-1, with 9 bases matching TRBD1. The CDR3 is made up of 18 amino acids. The V gene end was trimmed by 3 bases and the J gene end by 5 bases; junction bases not matched to a gene: 16. Germline V CDR1 and CDR2: LGHDT, YNNKEL (reference sequence).

This clone was seen a single time. The chain carries TRBV6-5 and TRBJ1-4, with 9 bases matching TRBD1. Unmatched junction bases numbered 4, after V lost 2 bases and J lost 6 bases. Germline CDR1 and CDR2: MNHEY and SVGAGI. The CDR3 spans 15 residues. In nucleotides, the CDR3 is TGTGCCAGCAGTTACAGGGACAGGGTTGATGAAAAACTGTTTTTT. Translated, it gives CASSYRDRVDEKLFF.

CDR3 DNA: TGCAGCGTAACAGGGACCCAGCCCCAGCATTTT. This sequence encodes CSVTGTQPQHF. This chain links TRBV29-1 with TRBJ1-5; D possibly corresponds to TRBD1 (6 bases). CDR1 is SQVTM, CDR2 ANQGSEA, per germline. This CDR3 spans 11 amino acids. Trimming removed 6 bases at V and 7 bases at J, with 10 bases between.

This chain joins TRBV6-6 and TRBJ2-3; 8 positions match TRBD1. V lost 5 bases and J lost 1; bases outside the gene matches: 8. The CDR3 consists of 16 residues. Per germline, CDR1 MNHNY and CDR2 SVGAGI (reference sequence). CDR3 region: CASSPKDRDGTDTQYF. The CDR3 DNA reads as TGTGCCAGCAGTCCTAAGGACAGGGATGGCACAGATACGCAGTATTTT.

This clone was seen more than once but under ten times. Other nucleotide sequences in the sample specify the same CDR3. The chain has TRBV9 and TRBJ2-1; D is possibly TRBD1 (6 bases). With 0 bases removed from V and 1 base from J, the gap between germline ends came to 8 bases. Germline V gene lookup returns CDR1 SGDLS and CDR2 YYNGEE. This CDR3 region has 15 residues. The CDR3 region is CASSVATGSYNEQFF. CDR3 bases: TGTGCCAGCAGCGTAGCCACAGGGTCCTACAATGAGCAGTTCTTC.

The chain uses TRBV9 and TRBJ2-7; TRBD1 might be the D (5 bases). Trimming pared 4 bases from V and 3 bases from J, leaving 14 bases between. The CDR3 runs 14 residues. Germline V gene data show CDR1 as SGDLS and CDR2 as YYNGEE. CDR3 nucleotides: TGTGCCAGCAGCCCAGTGGGTACAGGCTACGAGCAGTACTTC. It translates to CASSPVGTGYEQYF.

This clone was seen more than once but under ten times. The V call is TRBV5-4, the J call TRBJ1-1; 7 bases are shared with TRBD1. The CDR3 is made up of 14 amino acids. V gave up 2 bases and J gave up 1 base; unmatched junction bases: 2. Germline V gives CDR1 SGHNT, CDR2 YYREEE (reference sequence). CDR3 residues: CASSLQGRNTEAFF. The CDR3 DNA reads TGTGCCAGCAGCTTACAGGGGAGGAACACTGAAGCTTTCTTT.

The chain is built from TRBV5-1 and TRBJ1-1; D unclear. Deletions cut 1 base from V and 2 bases from J, with 9 bases between. The CDR3 contains 14 residues. In germline, CDR1 is SGHRS, CDR2 YFSETQ. This chain's CDR3 is CASSLQYTNTEAFF. The CDR3 DNA follows: TGCGCCAGCAGCTTGCAGTATACAAACACTGAAGCTTTCTTT.

This clone was counted a few times. This rearrangement joins TRBV2 to TRBJ2-1; 10 nucleotides agree with TRBD1. Germline V CDR1 and CDR2: SNHLY, FYNNEI. The ends lost 6 bases at V and 3 bases at J; junction bases unmatched: 5. CDR3 size: 15 residues. CDR3 in DNA: TGTGCCAGCAGCGCCGGACAGGGGGTCTACAATGAGCAGTTCTTC. It encodes CASSAGQGVYNEQFF.

The chain is built from TRBV6-5 and TRBJ1-2; D is unclear. The CDR3 is 12 amino acids. Trimming removed 5 bases at V and 3 bases at J, with 7 bases between. Germline-derived CDR1 and CDR2 are MNHEY and SVGAGI. DNA for the CDR3: TGTGCCAGCAGTCTACGTGACTATGGCTACACCTTC. Its translation: CASSLRDYGYTF.

This clone has only one observation. The chain has TRBV6-5 and TRBJ2-5; tentatively, D is TRBD1 (5 bases). Germline V lookup: CDR1 MNHEY, CDR2 SVGAGI. The CDR3 extends over 14 amino acids. Trimming left V 7 bases short and J 3 bases short, with 15 bases between. For the CDR3, the DNA is TGTGCCAGCAAGGGGTGGGGAACTAAAGAGACCCAGTACTTC. It yields the protein CASKGWGTKETQYF.

The genes are TRBV20-1 and TRBJ2-1, with 7 bases matching TRBD2. Germline-derived CDR1 and CDR2 are DFQATT and SNEGSKA (reference sequence). CDR3 length: 11 amino acids. V lost 6 bases to trimming and J lost 9 bases; unmatched junction nucleotides: 5. The CDR3 DNA reads as TGCAGTGCGACACTAGCGTCTGAGCAGTTCTTC. Translation gives CSATLASEQFF.

This chain connects TRBV7-2 to TRBJ1-3; 9 nucleotides agree with TRBD1. Looked up from germline, CDR1 is SGHTA and CDR2 is FQGNSA. Germline trimming cut 8 bases from V and 3 bases from J; bases unmatched to any gene: 5. The CDR3 has 14 residues. The CDR3 protein is CASGTGGYGNTIYF. The CDR3 DNA follows: TGTGCCAGCGGTACAGGGGGCTATGGAAACACCATATATTTT.

The rearrangement joins TRBV9 to TRBJ1-2; no firm D call. This CDR3 contains 13 residues. The V gene lost 0 bases and the J gene lost 6 bases, with 9 bases spanning the gap. From germline, CDR1 is SGDLS and CDR2 YYNGEE. The CDR3 bases are TGTGCCAGCAGCGTAGTTTCGGGAGATGGCTACACCTTC. Its translation: CASSVVSGDGYTF.

The gene calls are TRBV2 and TRBJ1-4; 8 positions match TRBD1. This CDR3 comprises 14 residues. Trimming took 6 bases from V and 8 from J; bases not matched to a gene: 8. CDR1 is SNHLY, CDR2 FYNNEI, per germline. CDR3 sequence: CASRWGTGGEKLFF. In DNA, the CDR3 is TGTGCCAGCAGATGGGGGACAGGAGGCGAAAAACTGTTTTTT.

V is TRBV30 and J is TRBJ1-4, with no clear D. The CDR3 length is 15 residues. Germline assignment: CDR1 GTSNPN and CDR2 SVGIG (reference sequence). V shed 4 bases and J shed 8 bases, with 20 bases lying between them. CDR3 bases: TGTGCCTGGACCAAGGCCGCAGCAGGAGGAGAAAAACTGTTTTTT. Protein product: CAWTKAAAGGEKLFF.

This sequence joins TRBV24-1 and TRBJ1-5; TRBD1 might be the D (5 bases). There are 15 residues in the CDR3. The germline V and J ends were trimmed by 4 bases and 1 base, with 10 bases remaining between them. The germline V gene has CDR1 KGHDR and CDR2 SFDVKD. The CDR3 nucleotides read TGTGCCACCAGTGACTCAGGGAGGAGCAATCAGCCCCAGCATTTT. Translation gives CATSDSGRSNQPQHF.

The chain joins TRBV9 to TRBJ2-5, with D possibly matching TRBD2 (5 bases). CDR3 length: 14 amino acids. V was cut by 3 bases and J by 1 base, with 10 bases left in between. In germline, CDR1 is SGDLS, CDR2 YYNGEE. The CDR3, as DNA: TGTGCCAGCAGCGCCACGGGGTTCCAAGAGACCCAGTACTTC. The encoded protein is CASSATGFQETQYF.

The table lists this clone with a count of one. The rearrangement joins TRBV7-2 to TRBJ2-2; TRBD2 matches 7 bases. CDR3 length: 17 amino acids. CDR1 is SGHTA, CDR2 FQGNSA, per germline. Trimming took 5 bases from V and 1 from J; bases not matched to a gene: 10. The CDR3 DNA sequence: TGTGCCAGCAGCAGAGTACCTTCGGGGGGGAACACCGGGGAGCTGTTTTTT. The encoded protein is CASSRVPSGGNTGELFF.

This rearrangement joins TRBV29-1 to TRBJ1-1, with TRBD1 matching over 8 bases. The trim removed 4 bases at V and 11 bases at J, leaving 6 bases unmatched. This CDR3 has 11 residues. The V gene's germline CDR1 is SQVTM and CDR2 ANQGSEA. The CDR3 sequence: CSVAGGEGAFF. DNA of the CDR3: TGCAGCGTTGCAGGGGGCGAGGGGGCTTTCTTT.

V is TRBV5-1 and J is TRBJ1-1, with a weak D call TRBD1 (6 bases). Germline V gene sequence: CDR1 SGHRS, CDR2 YFSETQ. V lost 4 bases and J 1 base, leaving 17 bases between the germline ends. This CDR3 is built from 16 residues. CDR3 in amino acids: CASSQTTGWGNTEAFF. The CDR3 coding sequence is TGCGCCAGCAGCCAAACTACAGGGTGGGGGAACACTGAAGCTTTCTTT.

On this clone: Other DNA variants within this sample encode the same CDR3. The rearrangement links TRBV30 to TRBJ1-5; D is possibly TRBD1 (5 bases). Deletions cut 0 bases from V and 4 bases from J, with 7 bases between. Germline V lookup: CDR1 GTSNPN, CDR2 SVGIG (reference sequence). The CDR3 contains 13 residues. CDR3: CAWSVGVNQPQHF. The CDR3 DNA is TGTGCCTGGAGTGTAGGGGTGAATCAGCCCCAGCATTTT.

The chain couples TRBV6-4 to TRBJ2-1; 12 bases are shared with TRBD2. Germline V gives CDR1 MRHNA, CDR2 SNTAGT. V gave up 6 bases and J gave up 7 bases; unmatched junction bases: 7. This CDR3 is 15 amino acids long. This chain's CDR3 is CASRLLAGGANEQFF. The CDR3 DNA reads as TGTGCCAGCAGATTACTAGCGGGGGGTGCTAATGAGCAGTTCTTC.

The chain carries TRBV11-3 and TRBJ1-3; D unclear. Trimming took off 5 bases at V and 7 bases at J, with 18 bases between the two ends. In germline, CDR1 is SGHNT, CDR2 YENEEA. The CDR3 consists of 15 residues. The CDR3 region is CASSPRGGSGNTIYF. Written as DNA, the CDR3 is TGTGCCAGCAGCCCGCGGGGAGGGAGCGGTAACACCATATATTTT.